These 27 T cell receptor beta chains came from one sample sequenced in a study of blood T cell repertoires in acute mononucleosis. Libraries were prepared by immunoSEQ multiplex PCR; TCRdb keeps only in-frame clonotypes and omits some of them. The sample holds roughly 860 clones, about 30% seen once. Time point indicated: convalescence about 6 months (5-8 months) after acute presentation (visit 7). Sequencing was performed on EBV YVL epitope tetramer+ CD8+ T cells sorted from PBMCs, taken during convalescence from infectious mononucleosis. Noted subset: CD8 T cells binding a tetramer with EBV BRLF1 109-117 peptide (YVL-BR). The source of these receptors is a man between 18 and 29 years old with infectious mononucleosis caused by EBV.

This clone has more than one count but fewer than ten. This specimen includes other DNA sequences encoding the same CDR3. This chain joins TRBV6-5 and TRBJ2-3; no clear D gene. The CDR3 runs to 15 residues. Germline V CDR1 and CDR2: MNHEY, SVGAGI. Trimming took off 5 bases at V and 9 bases at J, with 21 bases between the two ends. The CDR3 nucleotides read TGTGCCAGCAGTGCCGTACTTGGGTCTGCGTCGACGCAGTATTTT. The encoded protein is CASSAVLGSASTQYF.

This clone was counted only a few times. The chain uses TRBV13 and TRBJ2-6; D uncertain. CDR1 is PRHDT, CDR2 FYEKMQ, per germline (reference sequence). V shed 8 bases and J shed 2 bases, with 4 bases lying between them. The CDR3 totals 12 residues. The CDR3 nucleotides read TGTGCCAGCCCAGCTGGGGCCAACGTCCTGACTTTC. The encoded protein is CASPAGANVLTF.

Comments on this clone: At one end the junction does not follow the germline gene, possibly because of a read error. The J gene is TRBJ2-1, the V gene TRBV27; D gene uncertain. This CDR3 is 13 amino acids long. Germline-derived CDR1 and CDR2 are MNHEY and SMNVEV (reference sequence). The CDR3 here is CSSSKTLYNEQFF. CDR3 DNA sequence: TGTTCCAGCAGCAAGACACTCTACAATGAGCAGTTCTTC.

This clone has a count of ten or more. The chain joins TRBV13 to TRBJ2-2; possibly TRBD2 for D (6 bases). Germline CDR1 is PRHDT and CDR2 is FYEKMQ (reference sequence). CDR3 length: 16 residues. Trimming removed 6 bases at V and 2 bases at J, with 16 bases between. CDR3 DNA: TGTGCCAGCAGTTTAATACTAGCCCTTAACACCGGGGAGCTGTTTTTT. It encodes CASSLILALNTGELFF.

The rearrangement uses TRBV23-1 and TRBJ2-7; a possible D gene is TRBD2 (5 bases). TRBV23-1 is noted as an ORF with a role that remains uncertain. V dropped 9 bases and J dropped 5 bases, with 20 bases sitting between them. The CDR3 consists of 14 residues. The CDR3 is CARPFEGPGNEQYF. The CDR3 bases are TGCGCCAGACCCTTTGAGGGCCCGGGGAACGAGCAGTACTTC.

This clone has only a few counts. A much larger clone differs by one base, so this may be a read error. The gene calls are TRBV7-6 and TRBJ2-6; D gene uncertain. Germline V gives CDR1 SGHVS, CDR2 FNYEAQ. Trimming shortened V by 5 bases and J by 2 bases, and 4 bases separated the two germline ends. This CDR3 spans 13 amino acids. The CDR3 nucleotides read TGTGCCAGCAGCCCAGCTGGGGCCAACGTCCTGACTTTC. Translation: CASSPAGANVLTF.

The table lists this clone with a few counts. Just one base apart from a much larger clone, this may be a read error. The chain couples TRBV25-1 to TRBJ2-3; D remains unclear. Germline V gene sequence: CDR1 MGHDK, CDR2 SYGVNS. The CDR3 has 12 residues. V was shortened by 5 bases and J by 4 bases, with 7 bases between the two germline ends. CDR3: CASSLFSDTQYF. The CDR3 DNA follows: TGTGCCAGCAGTTTATTCTCAGATACGCAGTATTTT. Complete variable domain (other parts from reference TRBV25-1 and TRBJ2-3): EADIYQTPRYLVIGTGKKITLECSQTMGHDKMYWYQQDPGMELHLIHYSYGVNSTEKGDLSSESTVSRIRTEHFPLTLESARPSHTSQYLCASSLFSDTQYFGPGTRLTVL.

Concerning this clone: The DNA is omitted, as the CDR3 cannot be located on it reliably, and the CDR3 follows TCRdb's listing. Distinct nucleotide sequences in the sample also encode this CDR3. The chain is built from TRBV28 and TRBJ2-2; TRBD2 is the table's D call and was not checked against the DNA. Germline loops: CDR1 MDHEN, CDR2 SYDVKM. The CDR3 contains 16 residues when both ends are counted. The CDR3 sequence: CASSFYLQLNTGSCFF.

V is TRBV6-5 and J is TRBJ2-3; D is unresolved. The CDR3 is 15 residues long. The germline CDR1 and CDR2 sequences are MNHEY and SVGAGI. Trimming removed 5 bases from V and 9 bases from J, with 21 bases in between. In DNA, the CDR3 is TGTGCCAGCAGTGCCCTACTTGGGTCTCGGTCGACGCAGTATTTT. Its protein product is CASSALLGSRSTQYF.

The chain joins TRBV9 to TRBJ2-5; TRBD2 agrees at 13 bases. There are 18 residues in the CDR3. CDR1 is SGDLS and CDR2 is YYNGEE in the germline V gene. V was pared by 2 bases and J by 3 bases, with 10 bases of the junction left unmatched. The CDR3: CASSVGAVGTSGEETQYF. CDR3 bases: TGTGCCAGCAGCGTGGGGGCAGTTGGGACTAGCGGGGAAGAGACCCAGTACTTC.

A word on this clone: A far larger clone is one base from this, pointing to a likely read error. Other DNA sequences in this specimen translate into the identical CDR3. The chain couples TRBV6-5 to TRBJ2-3; unclear D gene. The CDR3 has 15 amino acids. CDR1 MNHEY and CDR2 SVGAGI come from the germline V gene. Here the CDR3 reads CACSALLGSASTQYF. The DNA of the CDR3 is TGTGCCTGCAGTGCCCTACTTGGGTCAGCGTCGACGCAGTATTTT.

This clone was picked up a small number of times. A read error likely explains this, since a far larger clone differs by one base. The same CDR3 arises from other DNA sequences in this sample as well. This chain links TRBV19 with TRBJ2-3; 7 nucleotides line up with TRBD2. CDR1 is LNHDA and CDR2 is SQIVND in the germline V gene (reference sequence). The CDR3 length is 14 residues. The J segment lost 7 bases and the V segment lost 6 bases, leaving 10 bases of the junction unmatched. CDR3 amino acids: CASRTAGNSYTQYF. The CDR3 bases are TGTGCCAGTAGAACAGCGGGAAACTCTTATACGCAGTATTTT.

With regard to this clone: This CDR3 is also generated by other DNA sequences in the sample. V usage is TRBV6-5 and J usage is TRBJ2-3, with no clear D. Trimming took off 5 bases at V and 10 bases at J, with 22 bases between the two ends. This CDR3 contains 15 residues. Germline assignment: CDR1 MNHEY and CDR2 SVGAGI. The CDR3 protein is CASSALLGSASSQYF. The CDR3 DNA reads TGTGCCAGCAGTGCCCTACTTGGGTCTGCGTCGTCGCAGTATTTT.

In the case of this clone: A far larger clone lies a single base away; this is likely a read error. This chain uses TRBV27 with TRBJ2-1, with 7 nucleotides matching TRBD2. CDR1 is MNHEY and CDR2 is SMNVEV in the germline V gene (reference sequence). The CDR3 runs 14 residues. J lost 10 bases, V lost 0 bases, and 6 bases had no gene match. For the CDR3, the DNA is TGTGCCAGCAGTTTATCGCCTAGCGGCTACGAGCAGTTCTTC. Protein: CASSLSPSGYEQFF.

Comment on this clone: The conserved phenylalanine or tryptophan normally closing the CDR3 is absent here, so this likely arose from a read error. The rearrangement links TRBV28 to TRBJ1-6; D might be TRBD1 (6 bases). The germline V gene encodes CDR1 MDHEN and CDR2 SYDVKM. V was trimmed by 6 bases and J by 10 bases, leaving 19 bases between them. The CDR3 runs to 15 residues. CDR3 DNA sequence: TGTGCCAGCAGGCCCCTACTTGGGGGGGGCTCACCCCTCCACTTG. This sequence encodes CASRPLLGGGSPLHL.

This clone has just a few counts. The chain carries TRBV6-5 and TRBJ2-3; D is undetermined. CDR1 MNHEY and CDR2 SVGAGI come from the germline V gene. Trimming left V 5 bases short and J 9 bases short, with 21 bases between. The CDR3 sequence is 15 residues long. The CDR3 region is CASSALLCSASTQYF. CDR3 sequence (DNA): TGTGCCAGCAGTGCCCTACTTTGTTCAGCGTCGACGCAGTATTTT.

Of note for this clone: This sequence is one base from a far larger clone and is likely a read error. V gene TRBV28 combines with J gene TRBJ1-5; D gene uncertain. Germline V gives CDR1 MDHEN, CDR2 SYDVKM. The CDR3 length is 15 residues. V lost 3 bases to trimming and J lost 2 bases, with 11 bases between them. Here the CDR3 reads CASSFLLVGNQPQHF. The CDR3 DNA follows: TGTGCCAGCAGTTTCCTACTGGTGGGCAATCAGCCCCAGCATTTT.

This clone was counted at least ten times. The chain links TRBV27 to TRBJ2-1; no clear D. The CDR3 has 12 residues. In germline, CDR1 is MNHEY, CDR2 SMNVEV (reference sequence). The V end was cut by 1 base, the J end by 9 bases, with 7 bases between. CDR3 in DNA: TGTGCCAGCAGTTTATATTCCAGTGAGCAGTTCTTC. It translates to CASSLYSSEQFF.

There are a few counts of this clone. The V and J genes are TRBV10-3 and TRBJ2-3; D is ambiguous. The V end lost 6 bases, the J end lost 9 bases, and 22 bases lay between the germline ends. From germline, CDR1 is ENHRY and CDR2 SYGVKD. This CDR3 spans 15 amino acids. CDR3 protein: CAIRALLGSASTQYF. For the CDR3, the DNA is TGTGCCATCAGGGCCCTACTTGGGTCAGCGTCGACGCAGTATTTT.

Note on this clone: Other DNA sequences in this sample translate to the same CDR3. The chain couples TRBV6-5 to TRBJ2-3; D gene ambiguous. The CDR3 length is 14 residues. Trimming left V 5 bases short and J 9 bases short, with 18 bases between. The germline gives CDR1 MNHEY, CDR2 SVGAGI. CDR3 DNA sequence: TGTGCCAGCAGTGCCCTAGGGTCAGCGTCGACGCAGTATTTT. As protein: CASSALGSASTQYF.

Only a few counts were recorded for this clone. At one boundary the junction diverges from the germline segment, which might be a read error. The chain has TRBV27 and TRBJ2-5; D is unresolved. CDR1 is MNHEY, CDR2 SMNVEV, per germline (reference sequence). CDR3 length: 13 amino acids. CDR3 bases: TGTGCCACCAGTGATTATGGGGAAGAGACCCAGTACTTC. Amino acids: CATSDYGEETQYF.

This clone was recorded at least ten times. The V call is TRBV28, the J call TRBJ2-2; D is unclear. The CDR3 extends over 17 amino acids. Germline CDR1 is MDHEN and CDR2 is SYDVKM. V lost 3 bases to trimming and J lost 2 bases, with 16 bases between them. The CDR3 protein is CASSFFYLQLNTGELFF. For the CDR3, the DNA is TGTGCCAGCAGTTTTTTTTATTTACAGCTCAACACCGGGGAGCTGTTTTTT.

V is TRBV9 and J is TRBJ2-5; 11 nucleotides line up with TRBD2. The length of the CDR3 is 18 residues. Losses at the gene ends were 2 bases for V and 2 bases for J; bases not matched to a gene: 11. The germline V gene has CDR1 SGDLS and CDR2 YYNGEE. The CDR3 DNA reads TGTGCCAGCAGCGTGGGGGCAGTTGGGACTAGCGGACAAGAGACCCAGTACTTC. This translates into CASSVGAVGTSGQETQYF.

A remark on this clone: This likely stems from a read error, as it lies one base from a far larger clone. This rearrangement joins TRBV13 to TRBJ2-1, with a possible D match to TRBD1 (6 bases). CDR3 length: 15 amino acids. Deletions cut 6 bases from V and 5 bases from J, with 17 bases between. In germline, CDR1 is PRHDT, CDR2 FYEKMQ (reference sequence). The CDR3 loop is CASSDFRQVDNEQFF. DNA for the CDR3: TGTGCCAGCAGTGATTTCCGACAGGTGGACAATGAGCAGTTCTTC.

This clone was detected many times. The chain joins TRBV6-6 to TRBJ2-1; 8 nucleotides line up with TRBD2. Germline CDR1 is MNHNY and CDR2 is SVGAGI (reference sequence). This CDR3 region has 14 residues. The ends lost 10 bases at V and 1 base at J; junction bases unmatched: 6. As DNA, the CDR3 is TGTGCCATCGGGACTAGTGGGTCCTACAATGAGCAGTTCTTC. Translation: CAIGTSGSYNEQFF.

This clone showed up just a few times. Germline and junction disagree at one end, which may indicate a read error. The chain links TRBV30 to TRBJ1-5; D is unresolved. The germline gives CDR1 GTSNPN, CDR2 SVGIG (reference sequence). This CDR3 is built from 15 residues. DNA of the CDR3: TGTGCCTTGAGTGTACCCCTGGTAAGCAATCAGCCCCAGCATTTT. It translates to CALSVPLVSNQPQHF.

V gene TRBV30 combines with J gene TRBJ1-5, with D unresolved. Germline V gene data show CDR1 as GTSNPN and CDR2 as SVGIG (reference sequence). V dropped 0 bases and J dropped 9 bases, with 18 bases sitting between them. The CDR3 totals 15 residues. The CDR3 sequence is CAWSVPLGSYLPQHF. DNA for the CDR3: TGTGCCTGGAGTGTACCCCTGGGAAGCTATCTGCCCCAGCATTTT.